This record concerns one TCR beta chain sequence. Its antigen is currently unknown. Genomic DNA per cell subset filled all wells of several immunoSEQ plates. Libraries were prepared by immunoSEQ multiplex PCR; TCRdb keeps only in-frame clonotypes and omits some of them. The table lists roughly 1,500,000 clones, about 98.5% of them singletons, with about 0.34% in the top ten. The source of the sample is a study of shared clonotypes between healthy human individuals. General study results and limits: Although depth was large, rarefaction showed that sequencing of the sorted subsets was incomplete. Clonotype sharing across several donors was observed for around 5.1% of naive CD4 clonotypes.

This CDR3 comprises 13 residues. J lost 8 bases, V lost 5 bases, and 8 bases had no gene match. Germline lookup yields CDR1 MNHEY and CDR2 SVGAGI. Sequencing was done on a sample of naive CD4+ T cells sorted from blood. Described subset: CD45RA+ positively selected. V usage is TRBV6-5 and J usage is TRBJ1-2, with TRBD1 identical over 7 bases. This TCR was sampled from a man aged 30-40 years in good health. The CDR3 nucleotides read TGTGCCAGCAGTCAGTTGACAGGGCAAGGCTACACCTTC. Translated, it gives CASSQLTGQGYTF.